This T cell receptor (beta chain) emerged from a study of T-cell memory formation after mild COVID-19. Trimming took 9 bases from V and 2 from J, leaving 13 bases between them. The CDR3 is 13 amino acids. Looked up from germline, CDR1 is KGHSH and CDR2 is LQKENI. Notes on the study in general: Second-wave clones that peaked on day 37 lacked confirmed SARS-CoV-2 specificity.

This clonotype came up a few times. Antigen: not known. Sample barcodes and UMIs were carried by the TCR alpha and TCR beta cDNA libraries that 5'RACE generated with constant-segment primers. A single record per CDR3 protein comes from TCRdb applying MiXCR to the 5' RACE reads. The sample carries some 300,000 distinct CDR3 sequences, approximately 22% recorded once. This receptor was obtained from a man aged 18 to 30 who had mild COVID-19 (a few samples of this study predate the infection). Cell type and time point are not known. This sequence joins TRBV18 and TRBJ1-1; no clear D gene. The material sequenced was PBMCs or a T cell subset sorted from them (not recorded which). The CDR3 nucleotides are TGTGCCAGTAGTCCGGCGGGCAACACTGAAGCTTTCTTT. Residues: CASSPAGNTEAFF. The full variable domain, its missing parts supplied by reference TRBV18 and TRBJ1-1, is NAGVMQNPRHLVRRRGQEARLRCSPMKGHSHVYWYRQLPEEGLKFMVYLQKENIIDESGMPKERFSAEFPKEGPSILRIQQVVRGDSAAYFCASSPAGNTEAFFGQGTRLTVV.